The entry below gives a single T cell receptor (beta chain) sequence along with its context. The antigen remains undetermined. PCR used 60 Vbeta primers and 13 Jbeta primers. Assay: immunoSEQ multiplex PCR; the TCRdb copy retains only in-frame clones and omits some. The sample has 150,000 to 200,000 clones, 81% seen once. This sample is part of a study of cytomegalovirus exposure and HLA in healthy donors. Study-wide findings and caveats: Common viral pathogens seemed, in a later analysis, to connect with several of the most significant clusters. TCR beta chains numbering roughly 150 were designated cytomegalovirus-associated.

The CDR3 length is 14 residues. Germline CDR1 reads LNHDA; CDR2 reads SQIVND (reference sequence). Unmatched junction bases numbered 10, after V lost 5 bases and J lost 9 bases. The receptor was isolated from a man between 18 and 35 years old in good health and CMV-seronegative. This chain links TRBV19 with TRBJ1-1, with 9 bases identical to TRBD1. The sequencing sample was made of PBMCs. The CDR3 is CASSFGQGPNKAFF. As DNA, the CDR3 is TGTGCCAGTAGTTTTGGACAGGGGCCGAATAAAGCTTTCTTT.